Below are 8 T cell receptor beta chains sequenced from a single sample in a study of blood T cell repertoires in COVID-19 (dated by TCRdb to about 2020). The library was produced with the immunoSEQ multiplex PCR assay. In its TCRdb copy, this immuneACCESS table keeps in-frame sequences only and misses some clones. Where compared with another copy, unresolved V genes explain less than half of these, and the others have no known cause. Here the sample has roughly 160,000 clones; 65% to 85% occur a single time. 9.5% to 13% of the sample rests with the top ten. Sequenced material: peripheral blood. The receptors here all came from a man between 65 and 79 years old with active or convalescent COVID-19.

This chain joins TRBV4-1 and TRBJ2-1; 11 bases are shared with TRBD2. The CDR3 has 18 residues. Unmatched junction bases numbered 15, after V lost 3 bases and J lost 8 bases. Germline CDR1 and CDR2: MGHRA and YSYEKL. The CDR3 protein is CASSQGRLAGGTAHEQFF. DNA for the CDR3: TGCGCCAGCAGCCAGGGCCGGCTAGCGGGAGGTACAGCCCATGAGCAGTTCTTC.

The chain is built from TRBV24-1 and TRBJ2-5, with D perhaps matching TRBD1 (6 bases). V gave up 3 bases and J gave up 0 bases, with 13 bases separating them. The CDR3 is 16 residues long. CDR1 KGHDR and CDR2 SFDVKD come from the germline V gene. This CDR3 reads CATSDARGSNQETQYF. In DNA, the CDR3 is TGTGCCACCAGTGATGCCAGGGGTTCGAACCAAGAGACCCAGTACTTC.

This clone was observed a few times. The sample has other DNA sequences that encode this CDR3 too. The chain couples TRBV4-1 to TRBJ1-5, with a tentative D call TRBD1 (5 bases). Trimming cost V 0 bases and J 7 bases, with 13 bases left between them. CDR3 length: 15 residues. In germline, CDR1 is MGHRA, CDR2 YSYEKL. CDR3 amino acids: CASSQDGGGGQPQHF. The CDR3 nucleotides read TGCGCCAGCAGCCAAGATGGTGGGGGAGGCCAGCCCCAGCATTTT.

The chain combines TRBV4-3 with TRBJ1-1; weak D call: TRBD1 (6 bases). Germline CDR1 and CDR2: LGHNA and YSLEER. The CDR3 runs 13 residues. Between the trimmed V and J ends, which lost 0 bases and 5 bases, there was a span of 7 bases. CDR3 nucleotides: TGCGCCAGCAGCCAAGAACAGGGAACTGAAGCTTTCTTT. Encoded protein: CASSQEQGTEAFF.

The chain couples TRBV11-2 to TRBJ2-7; 12 bases align to TRBD1. V shed 8 bases and J 0 bases; nucleotides not matched to a gene: 11. CDR3 size: 17 residues. CDR1 SGHAT and CDR2 FQNNGV come from the germline V gene. CDR3 protein: CASRAGDRGLSSYEQYF. The CDR3 DNA sequence: TGTGCCAGCCGCGCCGGGGACAGGGGGCTATCCTCCTACGAGCAGTACTTC.

This clone was observed a handful of times. The rearrangement uses TRBV12-2 and TRBJ2-1; the table assigns TRBD2, which was not confirmed against the DNA. TRBV12-2 is given as a pseudogene. This CDR3 region has 18 residues. Here the CDR3 reads CASRLWRTSGRVYNEQFF. The DNA of the CDR3 is TGTGCAAGTCGCTTGTGGAGGACTAGCGGGAGGGTCTACAATGAGCAGTTCTTC.

The rearrangement uses TRBV7-8 and TRBJ1-1; TRBD1 agrees at 7 bases. Germline loops: CDR1 SGHVS, CDR2 FQNEAQ. V lost 3 bases, J lost 6 bases, and 4 bases stayed unmatched. The CDR3 runs 13 residues. The CDR3 sequence: CASSLDRWAEAFF. Here the CDR3 DNA reads TGTGCCAGCAGCTTGGACAGGTGGGCTGAAGCTTTCTTT.

The chain combines TRBV19 with TRBJ2-2; 8 bases line up with TRBD1. The CDR3 loop spans 14 amino acids. Germline V gene data show CDR1 as LNHDA and CDR2 as SQIVND (reference sequence). After removal of 7 bases from V and 7 bases from J, the junction contained 8 bases not matched to a gene. The CDR3 DNA reads TGTGCCAGTACCCGGACAGGGACGGGCGGGGAGCTGTTTTTT. It translates to CASTRTGTGGELFF.